This TCR beta chain was sequenced during a study of cytomegalovirus exposure and HLA in healthy donors. 13 Jbeta primers and 60 Vbeta primers were used for the PCR. Assay used: immunoSEQ multiplex PCR; TCRdb lists only in-frame clones, some missing. This sample's table has 150,000 or so clones. With respect to this clone: Antigen unknown.

Study-wide findings and caveats: Earlier results showed most TCR beta V segments being productive about 87% or about 30% of the time. Later analysis identified several of the most significant clusters that appeared linked to common viral pathogens. Overall, approximately 150 TCR beta chains were annotated as cytomegalovirus-associated. Presence/absence analyses rested on an assumption that sequencing depth was roughly uniform across donors.

The sequenced material came from PBMCs. The sequence was obtained from a woman in her thirties or forties in good health and CMV-seropositive.

The CDR3: CASSGPSGRGYNEQFF. The CDR3, as DNA: TGTGCCAGCAGTGGACCTAGCGGGAGAGGATACAATGAGCAGTTCTTC. The chain recombines TRBV25-1 with TRBJ2-1; the match to TRBD2 covers 10 bases. The CDR3 totals 16 residues. Germline lookup yields CDR1 MGHDK and CDR2 SYGVNS. V gave up 4 bases and J gave up 4 bases; unmatched junction bases: 7.